This TCR beta chain stems from a study of regulatory T cells in long-lasting Graves disease. Overall study context: It was over 5 years of antithyroid drugs, with positive TSH receptor antibodies, that meant persistent Graves' disease. Whole-study results and caveats: No thyroid tissue was studied; the work used peripheral blood only. Favored usage of TRBV28, TRBJ1-2 and TRBJ2-5 was recorded in persistent disease. Small numbers of samples may have cut accuracy.

Germline V CDR1 and CDR2: DFQATT, SNEGSKA (reference sequence). This CDR3 spans 11 amino acids. Between the trimmed V and J ends, which lost 3 bases and 7 bases, there was a span of 9 bases. Noted time point: persistent/refractory GD, antithyroid drugs over 5 years with positive TRAb. Making the TCR library involved RNA that had been extracted from PBMCs. Researchers made TCR beta libraries by using iRepertoire HTBI primers and running Arm-PCR on CDR3 regions. TCRdb ran MiXCR on the multiplex PCR reads and lists one entry per CDR3 protein. The profile shows roughly 500,000 distinct CDR3 sequences, around 21% of them singletons. This clonotype has just a few counts. Its cognate antigen is unknown.

Sequencing was performed on peripheral blood mononuclear cells (PBMCs), taken when the disease was refractory, from a patient treated with antithyroid drugs. This sequence was found in a female donor with Graves disease. The V gene is TRBV20-1, the J gene TRBJ1-2, with D maybe TRBD1 (5 bases). The CDR3 loop reads CSASRVFGYTF. In DNA, the CDR3 is TGCAGTGCTAGCAGGGTTTTTGGCTACACCTTC.